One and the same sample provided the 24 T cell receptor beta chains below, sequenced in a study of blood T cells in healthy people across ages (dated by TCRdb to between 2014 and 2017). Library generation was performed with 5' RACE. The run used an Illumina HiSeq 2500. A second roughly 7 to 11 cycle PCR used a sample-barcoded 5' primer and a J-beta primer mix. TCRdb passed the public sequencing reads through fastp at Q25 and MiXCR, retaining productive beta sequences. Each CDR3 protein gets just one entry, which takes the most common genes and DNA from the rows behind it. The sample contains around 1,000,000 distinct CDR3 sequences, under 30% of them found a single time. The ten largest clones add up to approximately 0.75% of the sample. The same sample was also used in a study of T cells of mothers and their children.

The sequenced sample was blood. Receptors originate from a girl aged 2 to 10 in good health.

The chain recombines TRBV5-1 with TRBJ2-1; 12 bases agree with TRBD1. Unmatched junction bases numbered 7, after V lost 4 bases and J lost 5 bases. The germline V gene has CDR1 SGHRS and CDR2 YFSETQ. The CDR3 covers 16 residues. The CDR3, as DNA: TGCGCCAGCAGCATGTTGGGACAGGGGGCTAACAATGAGCAGTTCTTC. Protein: CASSMLGQGANNEQFF.

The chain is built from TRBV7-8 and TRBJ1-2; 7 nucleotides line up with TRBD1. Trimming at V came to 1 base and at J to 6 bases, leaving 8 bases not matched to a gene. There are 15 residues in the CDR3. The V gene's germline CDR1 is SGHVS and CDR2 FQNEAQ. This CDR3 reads CASSLVGQGGDGYTF. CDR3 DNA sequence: TGTGCCAGCAGCTTAGTTGGTCAGGGGGGGGATGGCTACACCTTC.

This CDR3 reads CSAALGAGQGLGTDTQYF. Here the CDR3 DNA reads TGCAGTGCTGCGTTAGGTGCAGGACAGGGGCTAGGCACAGATACGCAGTATTTT. The J gene is TRBJ2-3, the V gene TRBV20-1; 9 nucleotides agree with TRBD1. The CDR3 runs 18 residues. V shed 5 bases, J shed 1 base, and the junction held 16 bases outside the gene matches. Germline V gene data show CDR1 as DFQATT and CDR2 as SNEGSKA (reference sequence).

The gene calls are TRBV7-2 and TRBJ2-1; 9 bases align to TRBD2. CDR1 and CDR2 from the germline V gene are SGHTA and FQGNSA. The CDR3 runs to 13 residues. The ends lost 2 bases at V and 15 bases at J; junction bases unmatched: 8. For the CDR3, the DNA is TGTGCCAGCAGCTTAAAAGGCGGGAGGGCCCGGTTCTTC. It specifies CASSLKGGRARFF.

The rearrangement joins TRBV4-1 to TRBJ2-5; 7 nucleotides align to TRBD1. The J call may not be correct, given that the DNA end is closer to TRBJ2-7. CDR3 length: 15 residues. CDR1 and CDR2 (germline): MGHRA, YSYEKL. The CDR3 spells CASSLGQAPAYEQYF. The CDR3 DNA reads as TGCGCCAGCAGCCTCGGACAGGCCCCCGCCTACGAGCAGTACTTC.

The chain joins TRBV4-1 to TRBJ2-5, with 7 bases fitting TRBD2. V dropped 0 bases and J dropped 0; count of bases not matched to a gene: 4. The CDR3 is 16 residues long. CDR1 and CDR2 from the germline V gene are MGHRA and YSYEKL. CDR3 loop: CASSQDPGGHQETQYF. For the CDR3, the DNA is TGCGCCAGCAGCCAAGATCCGGGAGGTCACCAAGAGACCCAGTACTTC.

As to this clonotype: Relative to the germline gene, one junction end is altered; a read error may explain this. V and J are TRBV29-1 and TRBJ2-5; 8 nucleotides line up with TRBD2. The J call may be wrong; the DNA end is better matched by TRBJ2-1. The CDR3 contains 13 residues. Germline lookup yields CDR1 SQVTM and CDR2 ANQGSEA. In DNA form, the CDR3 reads TGTAGCGTTGTTGGACAGCGGGGGAGTGAGCAGTTCTTC. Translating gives CSVVGQRGSEQFF.

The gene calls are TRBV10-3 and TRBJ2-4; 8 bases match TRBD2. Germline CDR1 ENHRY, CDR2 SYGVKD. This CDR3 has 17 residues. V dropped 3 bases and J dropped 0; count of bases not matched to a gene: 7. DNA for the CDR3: TGTGCCATCAGTGACTCCTTCCTAGCGGGAGCCAAAAACATTCAGTACTTC. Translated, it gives CAISDSFLAGAKNIQYF.

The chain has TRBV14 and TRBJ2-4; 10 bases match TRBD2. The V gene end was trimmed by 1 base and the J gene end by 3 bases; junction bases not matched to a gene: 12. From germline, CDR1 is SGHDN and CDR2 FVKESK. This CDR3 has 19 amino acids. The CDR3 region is CASSQGGATSGVVKNIQYF. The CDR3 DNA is TGTGCCAGCAGCCAAGGTGGAGCAACTAGCGGGGTTGTCAAAAACATTCAGTACTTC.

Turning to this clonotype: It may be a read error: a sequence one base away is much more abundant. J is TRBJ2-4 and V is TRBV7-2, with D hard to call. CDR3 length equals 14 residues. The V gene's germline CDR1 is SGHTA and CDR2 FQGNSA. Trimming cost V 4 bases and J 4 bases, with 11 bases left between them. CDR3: CASSSTLEKNIQYF. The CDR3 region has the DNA TGTGCCAGCAGCTCAACGTTGGAAAAAAACATTCAGTACTTC.

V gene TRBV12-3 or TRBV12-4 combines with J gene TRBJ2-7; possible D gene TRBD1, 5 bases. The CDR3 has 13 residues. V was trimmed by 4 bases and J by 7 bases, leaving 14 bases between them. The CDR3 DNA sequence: TGTGCCAGCAGTTGGGGCAGGAGTGTGGAGCAGTACTTC. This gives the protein CASSWGRSVEQYF.

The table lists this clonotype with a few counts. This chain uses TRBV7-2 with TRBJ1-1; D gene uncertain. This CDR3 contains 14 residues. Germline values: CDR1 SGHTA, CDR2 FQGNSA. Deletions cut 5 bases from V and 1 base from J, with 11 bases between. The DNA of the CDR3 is TGTGCCAGCAGCCCCCTTGACTGGAACACTGAAGCTTTCTTT. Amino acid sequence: CASSPLDWNTEAFF.

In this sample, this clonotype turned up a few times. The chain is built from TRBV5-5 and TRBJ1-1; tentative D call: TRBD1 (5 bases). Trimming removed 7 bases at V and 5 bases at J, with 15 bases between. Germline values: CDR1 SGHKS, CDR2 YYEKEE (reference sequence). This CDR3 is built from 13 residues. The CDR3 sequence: CASQRTGGTEAFF. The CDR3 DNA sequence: TGTGCCAGCCAAAGAACGGGGGGGACTGAAGCTTTCTTT.

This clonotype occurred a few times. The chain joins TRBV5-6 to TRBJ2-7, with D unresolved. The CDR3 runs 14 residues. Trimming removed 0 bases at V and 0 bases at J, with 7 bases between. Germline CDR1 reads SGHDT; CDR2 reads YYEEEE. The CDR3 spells CASSLAVYSYEQYF. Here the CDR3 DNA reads TGTGCCAGCAGCTTGGCCGTCTACTCCTACGAGCAGTACTTC.

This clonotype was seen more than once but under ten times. The CDR3 sequence is CASSEVGTTTDTQYF. The CDR3 DNA reads as TGCGCCAGCAGTGAAGTAGGCACTACCACAGATACGCAGTATTTT. The gene calls are TRBV10-2 and TRBJ2-3, with D uncertain. Trimming took 3 bases from V and 2 from J, leaving 12 bases between them. The V gene's germline CDR1 is WSHSY and CDR2 SAAADI. CDR3 length equals 15 residues.

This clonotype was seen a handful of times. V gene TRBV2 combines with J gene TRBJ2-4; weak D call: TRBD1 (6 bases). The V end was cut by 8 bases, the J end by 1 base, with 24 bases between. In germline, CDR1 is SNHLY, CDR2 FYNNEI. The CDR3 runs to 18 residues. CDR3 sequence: CASGATLRGFSAKNIQYF. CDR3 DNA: TGTGCCAGCGGTGCGACTTTGAGGGGGTTTAGTGCCAAAAACATTCAGTACTTC.

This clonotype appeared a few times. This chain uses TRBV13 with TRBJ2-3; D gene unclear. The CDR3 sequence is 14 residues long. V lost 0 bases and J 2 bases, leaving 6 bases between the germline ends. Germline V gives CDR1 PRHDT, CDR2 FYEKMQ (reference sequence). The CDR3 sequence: CASSLGTYTDTQYF. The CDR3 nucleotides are TGTGCCAGCAGCTTAGGGACCTACACAGATACGCAGTATTTT.

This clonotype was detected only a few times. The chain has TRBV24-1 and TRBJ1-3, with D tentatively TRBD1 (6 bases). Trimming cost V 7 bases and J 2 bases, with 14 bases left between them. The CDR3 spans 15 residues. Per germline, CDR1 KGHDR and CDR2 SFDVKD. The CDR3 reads CATRETGSPGNTIYF. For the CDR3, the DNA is TGTGCCACCAGGGAAACAGGGTCCCCTGGAAACACCATATATTTT.

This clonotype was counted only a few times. In DNA, the CDR3 is TGTGCCAGCAGTGTGGGACAGGTTCCTAATGAAAAACTGTTTTTT. Residues: CASSVGQVPNEKLFF. This chain links TRBV12-3 or TRBV12-4 with TRBJ1-4; 8 positions agree with TRBD1. V lost 5 bases to trimming and J lost 3 bases; unmatched junction nucleotides: 5. The CDR3 consists of 15 residues.

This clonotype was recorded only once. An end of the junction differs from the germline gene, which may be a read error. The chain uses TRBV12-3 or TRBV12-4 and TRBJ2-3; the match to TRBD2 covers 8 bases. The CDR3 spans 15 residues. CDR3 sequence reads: CASSLRGVTTDTQYF. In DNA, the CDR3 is TGCGCCAGCAGTTTGCGGGGGGTGACCACAGATACGCAGTATTTT.

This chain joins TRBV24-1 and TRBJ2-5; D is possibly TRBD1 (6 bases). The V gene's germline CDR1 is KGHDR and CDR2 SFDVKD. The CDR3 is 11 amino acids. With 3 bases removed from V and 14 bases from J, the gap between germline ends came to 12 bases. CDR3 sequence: CATSDNRVAYF. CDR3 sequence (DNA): TGTGCCACCAGTGATAACAGGGTAGCCTACTTC.

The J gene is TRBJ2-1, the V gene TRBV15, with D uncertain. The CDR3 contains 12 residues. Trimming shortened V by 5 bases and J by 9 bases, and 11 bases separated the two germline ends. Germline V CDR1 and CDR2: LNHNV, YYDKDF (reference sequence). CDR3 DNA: TGTGCCACCAGCCGACTCGGAATTGAGCAGTTCTTC. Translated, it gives CATSRLGIEQFF. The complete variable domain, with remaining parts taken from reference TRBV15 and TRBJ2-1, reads DAMVIQNPRYQVTQFGKPVTLSCSQTLNHNVMYWYQQKSSQAPKLLFHYYDKDFNNEADTPDNFQSRRPNTSFCFLDIRSPGLGDTAMYLCATSRLGIEQFFGPGTRLTVL.

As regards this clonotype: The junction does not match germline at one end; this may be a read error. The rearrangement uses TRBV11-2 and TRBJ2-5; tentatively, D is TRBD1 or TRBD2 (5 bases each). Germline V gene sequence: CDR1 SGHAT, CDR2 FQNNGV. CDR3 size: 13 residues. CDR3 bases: TGTGCCAGCAGGCAAGGAGGCAGGGTATACAAGGACTTC. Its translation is CASRQGGRVYKDF. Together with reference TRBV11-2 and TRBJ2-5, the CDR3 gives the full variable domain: EAGVAQSPRYKIIEKRQSVAFWCNPISGHATLYWYQQILGQGPKLLIQFQNNGVVDDSQLPKDRFSAERLKGVDSTLKIQPAKLEDSAVYLCASRQGGRVYKDFGPGTRLLVL.

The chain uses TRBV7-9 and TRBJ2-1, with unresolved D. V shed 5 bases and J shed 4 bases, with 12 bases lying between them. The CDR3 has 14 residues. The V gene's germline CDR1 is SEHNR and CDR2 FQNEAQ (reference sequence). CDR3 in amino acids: CASSLADGYNEQFF. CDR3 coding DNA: TGTGCCAGCAGCCTGGCGGACGGTTACAATGAGCAGTTCTTC. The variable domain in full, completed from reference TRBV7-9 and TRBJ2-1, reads DTGVSQNPRHKITKRGQNVTFRCDPISEHNRLYWYRQTLGQGPEFLTYFQNEAQLEKSRLLSDRFSAERPKGSFSTLEIQRTEQGDSAMYLCASSLADGYNEQFFGPGTRLTVL.